The rows below give T cell receptor beta chains drawn from one sample of a study of T cell responses to AZD1222 COVID-19 vaccine. Repertoires were generated with immunoSEQ multiplex PCR, while TCRdb's copy carries only in-frame clones and drops some. The sample includes some 30,000 clones, approximately 90% of them seen just once. Sequencing used peripheral blood, obtained on day 0 of AZD1222 vaccination. The receptors stem from an adult in good health. Each CDR3 is given with its conserved first and last residue. D genes are given only for firm matches. Size tells how often a clone was seen (once, few, many) or the class of an expanded clone, and some rows leave it out.

j_call clone_size v_call d_call cdr3_aa cdr3_nt
TRBJ1-3 large TRBV9 - CASSPRVKPSGNTIYF TGTGCCAGCAGCCCCAGGGTCAAACCGTCTGGAAACACCATATATTTT
TRBJ2-2 once TRBV5-1 TRBD2 CASSPGTSYTGELFF TGCGCCAGCAGCCCGGGGACTAGCTACACCGGGGAGTTGTTTTTT
TRBJ2-6 - TRBV19 - CASNALARDSGANVLTF TGTGCCAGTAACGCCCTAGCGCGCGACTCTGGGGCCAACGTCCTGACTTTC
TRBJ1-5 - TRBV5-4 - CASSRPGEGQPQHF TGTGCCAGCAGCCGCCCCGGGGAGGGGCAGCCCCAGCATTTT
TRBJ1-4 - TRBV6-6 - CASSYSGDDRKLFF TGTGCCAGCAGTTATTCGGGGGACGATAGAAAACTGTTTTTT
TRBJ2-1 - TRBV30 - CAWSESRGGEQFF TGTGCCTGGAGTGAAAGCCGAGGAGGTGAGCAGTTCTTC
TRBJ2-1 - TRBV7-2 TRBD1 CASSPGQTIYNEQFF TGTGCCAGCAGCCCGGGACAGACGATTTACAATGAGCAGTTCTTC
TRBJ1-1 - TRBV13 - CASREVGGTFF TGTGCCAGCAGAGAGGTCGGAGGCACTTTCTTT
TRBJ2-7 - TRBV5-4 - CASSTPPPGDNEQYF TGTGCCAGCAGCACCCCCCCGCCGGGAGACAACGAGCAGTACTTC
TRBJ1-6 - TRBV6-2/TRBV6-3 - CASSSDRSGYSPLHF TGTGCCAGCAGTTCCGATCGCTCAGGGTACTCACCCCTCCACTTT
TRBJ2-5 once TRBV9 TRBD1 CASSVSGQGAETQYF TGTGCCAGCAGCGTATCAGGACAGGGGGCAGAGACCCAGTACTTC
TRBJ1-1 once TRBV5-6 - CASSLKFEAFF TGTGCCAGCAGCTTAAAGTTTGAAGCTTTCTTT
TRBJ1-1 - TRBV19 - CASSIMDTEAFF TGTGCCAGTAGTATTATGGACACTGAAGCTTTCTTT
TRBJ2-5 - TRBV7-6 TRBD2 CASSLVGAGGAVETQYF TGTGCCAGCAGCTTAGTTGGGGCCGGGGGGGCCGTGGAGACCCAGTACTTC
TRBJ1-2 - TRBV5-1 - CASRITTQSPYGYTF TGCGCCAGCAGGATTACAACCCAAAGCCCATATGGCTACACCTTC
TRBJ2-3 - TRBV9 TRBD2 CASSVSGLESNTQYF TGTGCCAGCAGCGTATCGGGACTAGAAAGTAATACGCAGTATTTT
TRBJ2-5 once TRBV30 TRBD2 CAWSGLAGETQYF TGTGCCTGGAGTGGGCTAGCGGGAGAGACCCAGTACTTC
TRBJ1-2 - TRBV5-1 - CASSGQGYGYTF TGCGCCAGCAGCGGGCAGGGATATGGCTACACCTTC
TRBJ1-1 - TRBV29-1 TRBD1 CSGGGAGMNTEAFF TGCAGCGGAGGGGGCGCGGGGATGAACACTGAAGCTTTCTTT
TRBJ1-3 once TRBV5-3 TRBD1 CARSPGQLLSGNTIYF TGTGCCAGAAGCCCGGGACAGCTTCTCTCTGGAAACACCATATATTTT
TRBJ1-2 once TRBV4-3 TRBD1 CASSQETGGGYTF TGCGCCAGCAGCCAAGAGACAGGGGGAGGCTACACCTTC
TRBJ2-7 - TRBV4-2 TRBD1 CASSQDDRGPYEQYF TGTGCCAGCAGCCAAGATGACAGGGGCCCCTACGAGCAGTACTTC
TRBJ1-5 - TRBV12-3/TRBV12-4 - CASSFDQPQHF TGTGCCAGCAGTTTCGATCAGCCCCAGCATTTT
TRBJ1-5 - TRBV3-1/TRBV3-2 TRBD1 CASSPTGAGQPQHF TGTGCCAGCAGCCCAACAGGGGCGGGTCAGCCCCAGCATTTT
TRBJ2-7 - TRBV29-1 TRBD1 CSVDAGQGIEQYF TGCAGCGTTGACGCGGGACAGGGTATCGAGCAGTACTTC
TRBJ2-1 - TRBV27 TRBD1 CASKGAEFDLYNEQFF TGTGCCAGCAAGGGGGCCGAATTCGACCTCTACAATGAGCAGTTCTTC
TRBJ1-5 few TRBV29-1 - CSVSGQNQPQHF TGCAGCGTCTCTGGACAGAATCAGCCCCAGCATTTT
TRBJ2-6 - TRBV2 TRBD1 CASSVDRVAGANVLTF TGTGCCAGCAGTGTGGACAGGGTAGCTGGGGCCAACGTCCTGACTTTC